Below, one TCR beta chain is given with its context. This clonotype was recorded a few times. The antigen it binds to is not known. Base qualities are not provided; no much larger clone lies one nucleotide away. The TCR beta CDR3 regions were amplified from RNA transcripts. The first round of RT-PCR for the TCR CDR3 was performed with the HTBI primer set and the Qiagen OneStep RT-PCR kit. Libraries were constructed in a second round of multiplex PCR, after which size selection and purification were carried out. Libraries were sequenced paired-end with 100 bp reads on an Illumina HiSeq2000. As for how the authors treated the data: SOAPnuke was used to process the raw data, removing reads that contained adapters or uncalled bases, had a mean Phred below 15, or lacked an exact match to the constant primer or identifier. High-quality paired reads were merged using COPE v1.2.5, and each unique nucleotide sequence was defined as a clonotype. Clonotypes were aligned to IMGT TRBV, TRBD and TRBJ reference segments using MiTCR v1.1. The analysis included only V-J combinations with a frequency above 0.0001, which together covered 98% to 99.2% of the repertoires. The TCS score was defined as the ratio of F50 (clonal expansion) to E x V (chaos), calculated using BLOSUM62-based TCRdist between CDR3 peptides within each V-J. Welch's t-statistics and random forest reduced around 510 V-J features to 13, which were used in a naive Bayes classifier (R e1071). TCRdb took the public reads, trimmed them with fastp at Q25, ran MiXCR for clone calling and kept in-frame beta chains. A single entry per CDR3 protein holds the most common genes and DNA from its merged rows. These V and J calls rely on TCRdb rather than the paper's analysis. The sample profile shows hundreds of thousands of distinct CDR3 sequences; about 24% of them were found once. Roughly 10% of the sample is taken by the ten largest.

This entry is derived from a study of T cells in Graves' hyperthyroidism and ophthalmopathy (dated by TCRdb to between 2017 and 2020). In the study overall: Peripheral blood samples were taken at the time of initial diagnosis, prior to any treatment. The paper describes TCR Vbeta CDR3 sequencing of fewer than 150 peripheral blood samples, made up of 43 ophthalmopathy patients, 70 to 80 hyperthyroidism patients and about 17 progressor patients. An independent validation cohort of fewer than 20 hyperthyroidism patients and about 16 patients who later progressed to ophthalmopathy tested prospective prediction of ophthalmopathy. The approximately 98 discovery patients were randomly divided into training and test sets at a 7:3 ratio. Thyroid tissue and blood T-cell repertoires from several Graves' hyperthyroidism patients were also compared in the study. After sampling, hyperthyroidism patients received methimazole starting at 30 mg daily, and ophthalmopathy patients received high-dose intravenous methylprednisolone. To identify TCR V-J signatures that set the groups apart, the researchers used a discovery cohort of 100 patients, made up of some 41 with Graves' ophthalmopathy and 55 to 65 with stable Graves' hyperthyroidism. Beyond this particular receptor, the publication reports: Blood samples also contained most of the expanded thyroid clonotypes (frequency above 0.001), which suggests that blood repertoires may reflect thyroid immune responses. No statistical method was used to set the sample size in advance, and investigators knew the group allocation. In validation, the model predicted progression to ophthalmopathy a median of about 5.9 months before onset, with about 71% sensitivity and nearly 75% specificity. A 13 V-J signature model separated ophthalmopathy from stable hyperthyroidism, with nearly 90% sensitivity and around 84% specificity in cross-validation and 80%/75% in testing.

From its cysteine to its phenylalanine, the CDR3 spans 15 amino acids. Of all the DNA, just the CDR3 is kept, 45 bases in frame from base 1. V is cut back by 4 bases and J by 4 bases, with 8 bases in the junction unmatched. In the germline V gene, CDR1 corresponds to MGHDK and CDR2 to SYGVNS. Ophthalmopathy patients had moderately to severely active disease, Clinical Activity Score of at least 3, NOSPECS grade of at least 4, and duration under 3 months. Any patient with an uncontrolled infection, another autoimmune disease, pregnancy or lactation was excluded. Clinical symptoms, serum thyroxine and TRAb, thyroid ultrasound, and orbital computed tomography formed the basis for the diagnoses. Ficoll-Paque density gradient centrifugation was used to isolate PBMCs from about 9.4 ml of fresh peripheral blood. Total RNA was extracted using Trizol reagent, and RNA quality was assessed on an Agilent 2100 Bioanalyzer.

Specimen: blood. This sequence originates from a woman in her 30s with Graves' ophthalmopathy. The sequence joins TRBV25-1 to TRBJ1-1; 8 bases in between match TRBD1. The sequenced DNA: TGTGCCAGCAGTGCCAAGACAGGGGAGGTCACTGAAGCTTTCTTT. The translation is CASSAKTGEVTEAFF.